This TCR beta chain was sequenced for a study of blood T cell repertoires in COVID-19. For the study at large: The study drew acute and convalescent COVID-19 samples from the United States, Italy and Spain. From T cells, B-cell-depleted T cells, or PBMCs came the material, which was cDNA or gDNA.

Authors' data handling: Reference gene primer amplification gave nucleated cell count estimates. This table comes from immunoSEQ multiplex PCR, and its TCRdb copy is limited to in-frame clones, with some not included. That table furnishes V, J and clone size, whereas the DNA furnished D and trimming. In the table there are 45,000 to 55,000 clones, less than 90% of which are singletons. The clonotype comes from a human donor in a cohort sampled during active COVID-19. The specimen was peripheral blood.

The CDR3 reads CASSKGPPGYNTEAFF. The CDR3, as DNA: TGTGCCAGCAGCAAAGGGCCCCCGGGGTATAACACTGAAGCTTTCTTT. The chain combines TRBV21-1 with TRBJ1-1. TRBV21-1 is designated a pseudogene. The CDR3 loop spans 16 amino acids.